This T cell receptor (beta chain) was captured by sequencing in a study of T cell repertoires in cytomegalovirus infection. TCRdb ran MiXCR on the reads and lists one entry per CDR3 protein. The sample holds more than 150,000 distinct CDR3 sequences, around 20% seen once. The clonotype originates from a human donor in good health (CMV status not recorded). Some clones in this sample may be carry-over from other donors' samples. The sequenced material came from PBMCs.

The CDR3 sequence is CASSLSPPLHEQYF. The DNA of the CDR3 is TGTGCCAGCAGTTTATCCCCACCGTTGCACGAGCAGTACTTC. This chain connects TRBV28 to TRBJ2-7, with no clear D. Trimming took 1 base from V and 5 from J, leaving 12 bases between them. There are 14 residues in the CDR3. Germline CDR1 and CDR2: MDHEN and SYDVKM.